The clone carrying this T cell receptor (beta chain) showed up just once. This CDR3 has 15 residues. Per germline, CDR1 MNHNS and CDR2 SASEGT. Trimming removed 2 bases from V and 0 bases from J, with 10 bases in between. Per the original methods: For nucleated cells, counts were estimated from reference gene primer amplification. Assay: immunoSEQ multiplex PCR; the TCRdb copy retains only in-frame clones and omits some. The D gene and trimming were derived from the DNA, and the V and J assignments and clone size from that table. This table holds 240,000 or so clones, almost 85% found once. The data belong to a study of blood T cell repertoires in COVID-19. About the study: The United States, Italy and Spain were the sources of the acute and convalescent COVID-19 samples. PBMCs, B-cell-depleted T cells, or T cells were the source of the cDNA or gDNA that made up the material.

The J gene is TRBJ1-2, the V gene TRBV6-1; tentative D call: TRBD1 (5 bases). The sample taken for sequencing was peripheral blood. The clonotype was recovered from a woman over 75 with acute or convalescent COVID-19. The CDR3 DNA follows: TGTGCCAGCAGTGAATTATTAGGGGCTAACTATGGCTACACCTTC. Its protein is CASSELLGANYGYTF.